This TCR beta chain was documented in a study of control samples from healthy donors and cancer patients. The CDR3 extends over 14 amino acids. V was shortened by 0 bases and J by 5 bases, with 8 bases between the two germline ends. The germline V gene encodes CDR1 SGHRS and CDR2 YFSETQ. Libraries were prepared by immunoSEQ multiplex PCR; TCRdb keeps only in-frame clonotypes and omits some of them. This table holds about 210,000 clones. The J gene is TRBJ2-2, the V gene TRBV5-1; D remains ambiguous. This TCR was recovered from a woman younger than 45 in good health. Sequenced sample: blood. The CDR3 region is CASSLADGTGELFF. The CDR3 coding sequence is TGCGCCAGCAGCTTGGCGGATGGAACCGGGGAGCTGTTTTTT.